Below are 20 T cell receptor beta chains sequenced from a single sample in a study of T-cell memory formation after mild COVID-19. TCRdb reprocessed the 5' RACE reads via MiXCR and lists one record per CDR3 protein. The table lists more than 100,000 distinct CDR3 sequences, over 15% of them singletons, with roughly 5.2% in the top ten. The sample taken for sequencing was PBMCs or a T cell subset sorted from them (not recorded which). The receptors were sampled from a man aged 18 to 29 who had mild COVID-19 (a few samples of this study predate the infection). Cell type and time point are not known.

This clonotype was counted a few times. The chain couples TRBV7-8 to TRBJ2-3; TRBD1 agrees at 7 bases. The germline V gene encodes CDR1 SGHVS and CDR2 FQNEAQ. J lost 4 bases, V lost 6 bases, and 7 bases had no gene match. The CDR3 consists of 14 residues. The DNA for the CDR3 is TGTGCCAGCAGTAGACAGGGAGTCCCAGATACGCAGTATTTT. The encoded protein is CASSRQGVPDTQYF.

This clonotype came up a few times. The genes are TRBV4-3 and TRBJ2-7, with a weak D call TRBD1 (5 bases). Germline CDR1 and CDR2: LGHNA and YSLEER. There are 14 residues in the CDR3. Deletions cut 2 bases from V and 5 bases from J, with 13 bases between. As DNA, the CDR3 is TGCGCCAGCAGCCAACAAAGACAGTCGGACGAGCAGTACTTC. Translating gives CASSQQRQSDEQYF.

V usage is TRBV7-6 and J usage is TRBJ2-1; 8 bases fit TRBD2. The germline gives CDR1 SGHVS, CDR2 FNYEAQ. The CDR3 covers 12 residues. The ends lost 4 bases at V and 10 bases at J; junction bases unmatched: 3. The CDR3 coding sequence is TGTGCCAGCAGCTCAAGCGGGGGAGAGCAGTTCTTC. As protein: CASSSSGGEQFF.

This clonotype was counted many times. The chain employs TRBV12-3 or TRBV12-4 and TRBJ2-2, with 7 bases identical to TRBD2. J lost 7 bases, V lost 1 base, and 6 bases had no gene match. This CDR3 contains 15 residues. The DNA for the CDR3 is TGTGCCAGCAGTTTAGTCGCCGCGGGGGTCGGGGAGCTGTTTTTT. It codes for CASSLVAAGVGELFF.

This clonotype was observed a handful of times. V is TRBV18 and J is TRBJ2-5; D is unclear. The germline CDR1 and CDR2 sequences are KGHSH and LQKENI. With 3 bases removed from V and 5 bases from J, the gap between germline ends came to 10 bases. The CDR3 has 13 residues. The CDR3, as DNA: TGTGCCAGCTCACCCTCAAGTTCGGAGACCCAGTACTTC. Translated, it gives CASSPSSSETQYF.

This clonotype was seen only a few times. The chain uses TRBV7-2 and TRBJ2-5; unclear D gene. Germline values: CDR1 SGHTA, CDR2 FQGNSA. V was clipped by 6 bases and J by 3 bases, with 11 bases between them. The CDR3 covers 13 residues. The CDR3 coding sequence is TGTGCCAGCAGTTCGACGGCGAAAGAGACCCAGTACTTC. Residues: CASSSTAKETQYF.

The gene calls are TRBV27 and TRBJ2-5, with a possible D match to TRBD2 (7 bases). The CDR3 is 16 residues long. Germline lookup yields CDR1 MNHEY and CDR2 SMNVEV (reference sequence). The V end lost 6 bases, the J end lost 6 bases, and 23 bases lay between the germline ends. The CDR3 nucleotides read TGTGCCAGCAGCACAAACCGAGGCGGGGGCGGCAAGACCCAGTACTTC. As protein: CASSTNRGGGGKTQYF.

V gene TRBV7-9 combines with J gene TRBJ2-7, with D maybe TRBD1 (5 bases). The V end lost 5 bases, the J end lost 4 bases, and 9 bases lay between the germline ends. CDR1 is SEHNR, CDR2 FQNEAQ, per germline (reference sequence). The CDR3 totals 12 residues. The CDR3 loop reads CASSRRQYEQYF. The CDR3 nucleotides are TGTGCCAGCAGCCGTAGACAGTACGAGCAGTACTTC.

The chain's CDR3 is CASSSFRANEKLFF. The CDR3 DNA follows: TGTGCCAGCAGTTCCTTTCGGGCTAATGAAAAACTGTTTTTT. J is TRBJ1-4 and V is TRBV6-6; the D is unclear. The length of the CDR3 is 14 residues. Germline CDR1 reads MNHNY; CDR2 reads SVGAGI (reference sequence). V shed 4 bases and J shed 3 bases, with 9 bases lying between them.

In its sample, this clonotype was seen many times. The gene calls are TRBV10-3 and TRBJ2-2; D gene unclear. This CDR3 has 14 amino acids. CDR1 is ENHRY and CDR2 is SYGVKD in the germline V gene. The ends were cut back, 7 bases at V and 2 bases at J, with 11 bases in the middle. The CDR3 sequence is CAINQDANTGELFF. CDR3 bases: TGTGCCATCAATCAAGACGCTAACACCGGGGAGCTGTTTTTT.

The genes are TRBV6-2 or TRBV6-3 and TRBJ1-1; D gene unclear. The ends were cut back, 7 bases at V and 8 bases at J, with 11 bases in the middle. The CDR3 extends over 11 amino acids. Germline V CDR1 and CDR2: MNHEY, SVGEGT. The CDR3 spells CASKDRWEAFF. The CDR3 region has the DNA TGTGCCAGCAAGGATCGGTGGGAAGCTTTCTTT.

The chain recombines TRBV12-3 or TRBV12-4 with TRBJ1-5, with a tentative D call TRBD1 (5 bases). This CDR3 contains 11 residues. V lost 8 bases to trimming and J lost 9 bases, with 11 bases between them. The CDR3 sequence is CASGDFGPQHF. The CDR3 coding sequence is TGTGCCAGCGGGGACTTTGGGCCCCAGCATTTT.

This clonotype came up a few times. J is TRBJ2-5 and V is TRBV9; 7 bases are shared with TRBD2. From germline, CDR1 is SGDLS and CDR2 YYNGEE. There are 15 residues in the CDR3. The trim removed 2 bases at V and 1 base at J, leaving 5 bases unmatched. The CDR3 region has the DNA TGTGCCAGCAGCGTGGGGACTACCCCCCAAGAGACCCAGTACTTC. The encoded protein is CASSVGTTPQETQYF.

By its share, this clonotype is medium-sized. The gene calls are TRBV5-1 and TRBJ2-5; no clear D gene. V was pared by 2 bases and J by 1 base, with 0 bases between. The CDR3 runs to 11 residues. The V gene's germline CDR1 is SGHRS and CDR2 YFSETQ. The CDR3 region is CASSFQETQYF. For the CDR3, the DNA is TGCGCCAGCAGCTTCCAAGAGACCCAGTACTTC.

This clonotype appeared a few times. The V gene is TRBV11-2, the J gene TRBJ2-3; TRBD1 matches 8 bases. J gave up 0 bases and V 6 bases, and 8 bases lay outside the gene matches. The germline V gene has CDR1 SGHAT and CDR2 FQNNGV. The CDR3 contains 16 residues. CDR3 in amino acids: CASRFGTGLSTDTQYF. In DNA form, the CDR3 reads TGTGCCAGCAGATTTGGGACAGGCCTTAGCACAGATACGCAGTATTTT. The full variable domain, in which reference TRBV11-2 and TRBJ2-3 provide the parts outside the CDR3, is EAGVAQSPRYKIIEKRQSVAFWCNPISGHATLYWYQQILGQGPKLLIQFQNNGVVDDSQLPKDRFSAERLKGVDSTLKIQPAKLEDSAVYLCASRFGTGLSTDTQYFGPGTRLTVL.

The V call is TRBV7-2, the J call TRBJ2-2, with 7 bases that match TRBD1. Per germline, CDR1 SGHTA and CDR2 FQGNSA. The V segment lost 5 bases and the J segment 4 bases; nucleotides outside the gene matches: 4. The CDR3 is 14 residues long. The CDR3 protein is CASSPRDSTGELFF. For the CDR3, the DNA is TGTGCCAGCAGCCCCCGGGACAGCACCGGGGAGCTGTTTTTT. Filled out from reference TRBV7-2 and TRBJ2-2, the complete variable domain reads GAGVSQSPSNKVTEKGKDVELRCDPISGHTALYWYRQSLGQGLEFLIYFQGNSAPDKSGLPSDRFSAERTGGSVSTLTIQRTQQEDSAVYLCASSPRDSTGELFFGEGSRLTVL.

This clonotype was recorded many times. Germline and junction disagree at one end, which may indicate a read error. The rearrangement uses TRBV4-1 and TRBJ2-3; D could derive from TRBD1 or TRBD2 (6 bases each). This CDR3 spans 15 amino acids. Per the germline V gene, CDR1 is MGHRA and CDR2 is YSYEKL. CDR3 in DNA: TGCGCCAGCAGACAAGGCCGGGGGCGCACAGATACGCAGTATTTT. Its protein product is CASRQGRGRTDTQYF.

A few counts support this clonotype. V usage is TRBV5-1 and J usage is TRBJ2-1, with D hard to call. The germline CDR1 and CDR2 sequences are SGHRS and YFSETQ. CDR3 length equals 15 residues. Trimming took off 0 bases at V and 4 bases at J, with 11 bases between the two ends. CDR3 amino acids: CASSLGGPIYNEQFF. DNA of the CDR3: TGCGCCAGCAGCTTGGGTGGGCCTATATACAATGAGCAGTTCTTC.

In its sample, this clonotype was seen a few times. The V and J genes are TRBV21-1 and TRBJ2-2; the table's D call, TRBD1, was not checked against the DNA. TRBV21-1 is a pseudogene locus. The CDR3 runs to 15 residues. The CDR3 here is CASSKAGTFTGELFF. CDR3 DNA sequence: TGTGCCAGCAGCAAAGCGGGGACGTTCACCGGGGAGCTGTTTTTT.

In this sample, this clonotype turned up a few times. In nucleotides, the CDR3 is TGCGCCAGCAGCCAAGATATAGGAGATACGCAGTATTTT. It encodes CASSQDIGDTQYF. The rearrangement links TRBV4-3 to TRBJ2-3; D unresolved. V lost 0 bases to trimming and J lost 5 bases, with 6 bases between them. The germline V gene has CDR1 LGHNA and CDR2 YSLEER. There are 13 residues in the CDR3.